This T cell receptor (beta chain) was observed in a study of blood T cell repertoires in COVID-19. Here immunoSEQ multiplex PCR was the method, and the copy in TCRdb shows in-frame clones only, minus some. The sample lists about 220,000 clones, about 86% occurring once. This study enrolled people aged 18 to 89 from about 24 US geographic areas. Participants reported their clinical history, and cohort assignment relied on those reports. Trimming cost V 5 bases and J 6 bases, with 14 bases left between them. This CDR3 has 15 residues. The germline CDR1 and CDR2 sequences are MNHEY and SMNVEV (reference sequence).

The chain uses TRBV27 and TRBJ1-6; a weak D match, TRBD1 (6 bases). The TCR comes from a woman aged 40 to 49 with acute COVID-19. Specimen: PBMCs or T cells enriched from blood (not recorded which). CDR3 amino acids: CASSARGARNSPLHF. CDR3 sequence (DNA): TGTGCCAGCAGTGCCCGGGGGGCGCGTAATTCACCCCTCCACTTT.